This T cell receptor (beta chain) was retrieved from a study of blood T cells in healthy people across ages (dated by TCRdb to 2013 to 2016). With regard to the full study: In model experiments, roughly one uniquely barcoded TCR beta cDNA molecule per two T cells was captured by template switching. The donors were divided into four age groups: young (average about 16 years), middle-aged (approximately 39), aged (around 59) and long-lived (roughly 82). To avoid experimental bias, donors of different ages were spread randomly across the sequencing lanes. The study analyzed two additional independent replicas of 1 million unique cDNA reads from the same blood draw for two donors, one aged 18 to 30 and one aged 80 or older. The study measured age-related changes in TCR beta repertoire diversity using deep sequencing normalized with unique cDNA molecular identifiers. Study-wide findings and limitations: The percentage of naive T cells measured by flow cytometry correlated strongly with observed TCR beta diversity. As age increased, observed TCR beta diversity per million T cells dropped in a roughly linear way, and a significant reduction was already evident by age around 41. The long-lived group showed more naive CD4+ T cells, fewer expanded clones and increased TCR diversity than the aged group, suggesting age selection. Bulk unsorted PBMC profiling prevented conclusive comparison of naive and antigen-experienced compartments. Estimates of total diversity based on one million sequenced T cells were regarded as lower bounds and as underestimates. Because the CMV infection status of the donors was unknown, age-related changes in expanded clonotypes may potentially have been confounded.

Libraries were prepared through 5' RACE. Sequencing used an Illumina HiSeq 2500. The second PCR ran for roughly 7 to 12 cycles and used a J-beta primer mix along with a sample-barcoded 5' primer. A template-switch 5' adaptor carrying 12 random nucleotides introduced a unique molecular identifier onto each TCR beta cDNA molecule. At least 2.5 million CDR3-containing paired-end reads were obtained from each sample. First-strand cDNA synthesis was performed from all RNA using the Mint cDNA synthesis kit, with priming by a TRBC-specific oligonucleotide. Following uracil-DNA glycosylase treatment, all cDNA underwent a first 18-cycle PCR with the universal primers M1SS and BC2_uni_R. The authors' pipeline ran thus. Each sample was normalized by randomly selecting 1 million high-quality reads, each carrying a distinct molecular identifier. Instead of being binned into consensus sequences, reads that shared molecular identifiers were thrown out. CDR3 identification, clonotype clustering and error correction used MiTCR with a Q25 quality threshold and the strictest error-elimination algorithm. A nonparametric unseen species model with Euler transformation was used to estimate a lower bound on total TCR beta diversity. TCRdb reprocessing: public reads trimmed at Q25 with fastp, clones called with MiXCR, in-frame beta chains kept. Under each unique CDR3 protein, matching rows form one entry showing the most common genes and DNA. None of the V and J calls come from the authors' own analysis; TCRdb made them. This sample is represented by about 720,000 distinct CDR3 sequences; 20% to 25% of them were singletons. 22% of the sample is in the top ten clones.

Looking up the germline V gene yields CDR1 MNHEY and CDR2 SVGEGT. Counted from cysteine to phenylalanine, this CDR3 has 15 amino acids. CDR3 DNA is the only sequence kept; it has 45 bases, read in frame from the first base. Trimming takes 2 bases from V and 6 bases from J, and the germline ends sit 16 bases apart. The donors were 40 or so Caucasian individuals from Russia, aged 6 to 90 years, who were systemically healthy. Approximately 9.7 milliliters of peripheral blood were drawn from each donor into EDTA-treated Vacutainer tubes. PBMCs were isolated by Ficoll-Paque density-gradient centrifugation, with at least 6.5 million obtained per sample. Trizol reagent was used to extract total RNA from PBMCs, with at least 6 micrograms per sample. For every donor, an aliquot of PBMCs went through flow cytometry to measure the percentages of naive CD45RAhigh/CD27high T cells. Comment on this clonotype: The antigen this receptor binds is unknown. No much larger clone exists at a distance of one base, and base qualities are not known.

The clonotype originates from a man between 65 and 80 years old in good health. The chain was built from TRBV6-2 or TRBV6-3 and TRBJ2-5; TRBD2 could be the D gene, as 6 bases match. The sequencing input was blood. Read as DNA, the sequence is TGTGCCAGCAGTTACATAGCGGATCTGGGGAAGACCCAGTACTTC. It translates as CASSYIADLGKTQYF.